This TCR beta chain was profiled in a study of T cell clonotyping in hematopoietic cell transplantation. Findings and caveats of the study: Recipient TCR diversity dropped after transplant; expanded clonotypes rose from day 30 to 180. Few recipient clonotypes overlapped donors; over 97% were de novo at given depth. Cells were unsorted, so CD4 and CD8 contributions were not separated.

Details on this clone: The antigen is unknown.

Profiled with immunoSEQ multiplex PCR; TCRdb holds only in-frame clones, not every one. The table has thousands of clones, 90% seen once; the top ten hold 48%. Recipient blood drawn about 28 days pretransplant and days 30, 100, 180 after. This clonotype originated in a female patient aged 45-65 years who had an allogeneic stem cell transplant from an unrelated donor, so T cells may come from the graft donor. Some clones in this sample may be carry-over from other donors' samples. This specimen consisted of peripheral blood mononuclear cells, obtained 100 days after allogeneic stem cell transplant.

The CDR3 nucleotides read TGTGCCAGTAGTCCGACCGGGACAGGGGGATACGGCTACACCTTC. Encoded protein: CASSPTGTGGYGYTF. This chain joins TRBV19 and TRBJ1-2; 11 bases map to TRBD1. Germline CDR1 reads LNHDA; CDR2 reads SQIVND (reference sequence). The CDR3 totals 15 residues. The V and J ends lost 5 bases and 8 bases, in that order; junction bases with no gene match: 10.